Shown below are 16 T cell receptor beta chains from a single sample sequenced in a study of T cells after yellow fever vaccination. TCRdb ran MiXCR on the 5' RACE reads and lists one entry per CDR3 protein. This sample has 610,000 or so distinct CDR3 sequences, with over 9% found just once. Specimen: PBMCs, collected on the day of the yellow fever booster vaccination. These receptors came from a man aged 25 to 40 who received the YFV17D yellow fever vaccine.

V and J are TRBV10-2 and TRBJ2-2, with 9 bases aligning to TRBD2. Germline V lookup: CDR1 WSHSY, CDR2 SAAADI. The V segment lost 9 bases and the J segment 4 bases; nucleotides outside the gene matches: 12. This CDR3 has 16 residues. The CDR3 DNA follows: TGCGCCAGTAGAGTGATGGCGGGAGGGGTCACCGGGGAGCTGTTTTTT. Encoded protein: CASRVMAGGVTGELFF.

A few counts support this clonotype. The V and J genes are TRBV5-1 and TRBJ2-7; D may correspond to TRBD1 or TRBD2 (5 bases each). Trimming shortened V by 5 bases and J by 7 bases, and 16 bases separated the two germline ends. The CDR3 contains 13 residues. Germline V gives CDR1 SGHRS, CDR2 YFSETQ. CDR3 in amino acids: CASSPMEAGEQYF. Written as DNA, the CDR3 is TGCGCCAGCAGTCCGATGGAGGCAGGGGAGCAGTACTTC.

V gene TRBV29-1 combines with J gene TRBJ2-7; weak D call: TRBD1 (5 bases). This CDR3 region has 13 residues. Looked up from germline, CDR1 is SQVTM and CDR2 is ANQGSEA. V was trimmed by 6 bases and J by 2 bases, leaving 14 bases between them. CDR3 coding DNA: TGCAGCGTGGCAAAGGGGTCTACCTACGAGCAGTACTTC. Protein sequence: CSVAKGSTYEQYF.

The V call is TRBV28, the J call TRBJ2-5; D is ambiguous. Deletions cut 6 bases from V and 3 bases from J, with 11 bases between. The CDR3 loop spans 13 amino acids. The germline V gene has CDR1 MDHEN and CDR2 SYDVKM. CDR3 coding DNA: TGTGCCAGCAGGTCCGAAGGAGAAGAGACCCAGTACTTC. Its translation is CASRSEGEETQYF.

This clonotype was seen a handful of times. This sequence joins TRBV5-1 and TRBJ2-3, with 7 bases matching TRBD1. V shed 2 bases, J shed 4 bases, and the junction held 10 bases outside the gene matches. Germline V gives CDR1 SGHRS, CDR2 YFSETQ. This CDR3 is 16 amino acids long. CDR3 nucleotide sequence: TGCGCCAGCAGCTTCATCGGGACAGTCGAAGCAGATACGCAGTATTTT. The encoded protein is CASSFIGTVEADTQYF.

This clonotype has a handful of counts. The chain uses TRBV6-1 and TRBJ2-7; D possibly uses TRBD1 or TRBD2 (5 bases each). The germline V gene encodes CDR1 MNHNS and CDR2 SASEGT. With 8 bases removed from V and 2 bases from J, the gap between germline ends came to 22 bases. CDR3 size: 16 residues. DNA of the CDR3: TGTGCCAGCTCCTCCCCTCCCGGGACCGTCGCCTACGAGCAGTACTTC. It codes for CASSSPPGTVAYEQYF.

A few counts support this clonotype. The chain has TRBV5-8 and TRBJ1-1; 7 bases line up with TRBD1. The CDR3 loop spans 14 amino acids. Unmatched junction bases numbered 10, after V lost 6 bases and J lost 5 bases. Germline V lookup: CDR1 SGHTS, CDR2 YDEGEE. CDR3 bases: TGTGCCAGCACCCCGGTAAGGGGGCTAACTGAAGCTTTCTTT. Protein product: CASTPVRGLTEAFF. Using reference TRBV5-8 and TRBJ1-1 for the parts outside the CDR3, the full variable domain is EAGVTQSPTHLIKTRGQQATLRCSPISGHTSVYWYQQALGLGLQFLLWYDEGEERNRGNFPPRFSGRQFPNYSSELNVNALELEDSALYLCASTPVRGLTEAFFGQGTRLTVV.

The rearrangement uses TRBV6-2 or TRBV6-3 and TRBJ2-7, with no clear D. V gave up 1 base and J gave up 2 bases, with 6 bases separating them. CDR1 is MNHEY and CDR2 is SVGEGT in the germline V gene. This CDR3 has 13 amino acids. The CDR3, as DNA: TGTGCCAGCAGTTACTACGTCGCCTACGAGCAGTACTTC. As protein: CASSYYVAYEQYF.

CDR3 in DNA: TGCAGTGCTAGTCGCGTCAGGGGTACAGATACGCAGTATTTT. Protein: CSASRVRGTDTQYF. The chain has TRBV20-1 and TRBJ2-3; D may be TRBD1 (6 bases). The V gene lost 3 bases and the J gene lost 3 bases, with 13 bases spanning the gap. This CDR3 is 14 amino acids long. The V gene's germline CDR1 is DFQATT and CDR2 SNEGSKA (reference sequence).

This clonotype showed up just a few times. This rearrangement joins TRBV27 to TRBJ2-7; 7 bases align to TRBD1. Trimming removed 3 bases from V and 4 bases from J; junction bases left unmatched: 6. This CDR3 contains 14 residues. Germline V lookup: CDR1 MNHEY, CDR2 SMNVEV (reference sequence). The CDR3 sequence is CASSFGQVGYEQYF. The CDR3 DNA follows: TGTGCCAGCAGTTTTGGACAGGTTGGGTACGAGCAGTACTTC.

At least ten counts were recorded for this clonotype. V and J are TRBV5-4 and TRBJ2-7; tentatively, D is TRBD2 (5 bases). The CDR3 contains 13 residues. In germline, CDR1 is SGHNT, CDR2 YYREEE (reference sequence). V dropped 4 bases and J dropped 6 bases, with 14 bases sitting between them. This chain's CDR3 is CASSTNLRGEQYF. The DNA for the CDR3 is TGTGCCAGCAGCACAAACTTACGGGGCGAGCAGTACTTC.

Many counts were recorded for this clonotype. The chain's CDR3 is CASSSEGVYEQYF. The CDR3 coding sequence is TGTGCCAGCAGTTCTGAGGGGGTGTACGAGCAGTACTTC. This chain joins TRBV28 and TRBJ2-7; a possible D gene is TRBD1 (6 bases). The CDR3 spans 13 residues. Trimming left V 4 bases short and J 4 bases short, with 11 bases between. Germline assignment: CDR1 MDHEN and CDR2 SYDVKM.

This clonotype showed up just once. An end of the junction does not agree with germline; a read error may underlie this. The rearrangement joins TRBV20-1 to TRBJ2-5; D unclear. The CDR3 length is 16 residues. Germline V lookup: CDR1 DFQATT, CDR2 SNEGSKA (reference sequence). The CDR3, as DNA: TGCTGTGCTAGAGATTTCGGTGACCTCAGCCAAGAGACCCAGTACTTC. It specifies CCARDFGDLSQETQYF.

This chain joins TRBV20-1 and TRBJ1-5; D gene ambiguous. CDR1 and CDR2 (germline): DFQATT, SNEGSKA (reference sequence). The CDR3 spans 15 residues. Trimming pared 3 bases from V and 2 bases from J, leaving 14 bases between. The CDR3 spells CSASPGSWGNQPQHF. CDR3 nucleotides: TGCAGTGCTAGTCCGGGATCTTGGGGCAATCAGCCCCAGCATTTT.

The chain couples TRBV7-2 to TRBJ2-6; TRBD2 might be the D (5 bases). The ends were cut back, 10 bases at V and 2 bases at J, with 6 bases in the middle. Looked up from germline, CDR1 is SGHTA and CDR2 is FQGNSA. The CDR3 is made up of 12 amino acids. CDR3 protein: CATGTGANVLTF. CDR3 nucleotide sequence: TGTGCCACCGGGACTGGGGCCAACGTCCTGACTTTC.

This clonotype was observed a handful of times. This sequence joins TRBV20-1 and TRBJ1-2; TRBD1 might be the D (5 bases). V lost 3 bases to trimming and J lost 2 bases, with 10 bases between them. This CDR3 has 13 residues. Per the germline V gene, CDR1 is DFQATT and CDR2 is SNEGSKA (reference sequence). CDR3 region: CSASGRVNYGYTF. Written as DNA, the CDR3 is TGCAGTGCTAGTGGCAGGGTCAACTATGGCTACACCTTC.